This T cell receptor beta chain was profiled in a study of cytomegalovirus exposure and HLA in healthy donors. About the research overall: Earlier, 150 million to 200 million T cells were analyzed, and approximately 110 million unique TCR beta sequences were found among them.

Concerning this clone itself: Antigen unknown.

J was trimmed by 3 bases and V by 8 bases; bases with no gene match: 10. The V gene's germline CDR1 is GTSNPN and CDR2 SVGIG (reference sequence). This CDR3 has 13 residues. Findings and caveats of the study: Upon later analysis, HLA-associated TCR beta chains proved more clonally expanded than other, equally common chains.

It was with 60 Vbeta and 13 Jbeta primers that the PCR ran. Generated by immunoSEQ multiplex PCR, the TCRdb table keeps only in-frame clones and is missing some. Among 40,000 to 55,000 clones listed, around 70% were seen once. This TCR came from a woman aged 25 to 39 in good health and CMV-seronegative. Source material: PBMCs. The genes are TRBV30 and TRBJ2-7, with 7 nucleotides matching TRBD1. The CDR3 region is CASTQDRRYEQYF. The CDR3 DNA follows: TGTGCCAGCACTCAGGACAGGCGCTACGAGCAGTACTTC.